A selection of T cell receptor beta chains follows, all from one sample in a study of shared clonotypes between healthy human individuals. Repertoires were generated with immunoSEQ multiplex PCR, while TCRdb's copy carries only in-frame clones and drops some. The sample consists of 450,000 to 600,000 clones, 75% to 85% of them appearing once. The sequenced sample was PBMCs. All receptors come from a woman aged 35 to 49 in good health. Some clones in this sample may be carry-over from other donors' samples. CDR3s include the opening cysteine and the closing phenylalanine or tryptophan. A D gene is named only where the DNA matches it firmly. Size is stated for part of the rows, as once, few or many counts, or as a class when the clone is expanded.

. | TRBJ2-1 | . | TRBV7-3 | CASSLMGGKENEQFF | TGTGCCAGCAGCTTAATGGGGGGAAAAGAGAATGAGCAGTTCTTC
. | TRBJ2-7 | . | TRBV2 | CASSSDIYEQYF | TGTGCCAGCAGTTCAGACATTTACGAGCAGTACTTC
. | TRBJ2-5 | . | TRBV5-4 | CASSGRSKETQYF | TGTGCCAGCAGCGGGCGGAGCAAAGAGACCCAGTACTTC
. | TRBJ2-7 | . | TRBV28 | CASSFGLAYEQYF | TGTGCCAGCAGTTTTGGGCTAGCCTACGAGCAGTACTTC
. | TRBJ2-5 | . | TRBV19 | CASSMVGETQYF | TGTGCCAGTAGTATGGTAGGAGAGACCCAGTACTTC
. | TRBJ2-7 | TRBD2 | TRBV27 | CASSLREGSYEQYF | TGTGCCAGCAGTCTCCGGGAGGGATCCTACGAGCAGTACTTC
. | TRBJ2-3 | TRBD2 | TRBV19 | CASSTGTSGTDTQYF | TGTGCCAGTAGTACCGGGACTAGCGGGACAGATACGCAGTATTTT
. | TRBJ2-1 | TRBD2 | TRBV10-3 | CAISESRGEGNEQFF | TGTGCCATCAGTGAATCCCGAGGGGAGGGGAATGAGCAGTTCTTC
. | TRBJ1-2 | . | TRBV29-1 | CSVVVSVPSRGYAF | TGCAGCGTTGTCGTGAGCGTCCCCAGCCGGGGCTACGCCTTC
. | TRBJ2-1 | . | TRBV10-3 | CAIGGAGRAMNEQFF | TGTGCCATAGGGGGCGCGGGGAGGGCCATGAATGAGCAGTTCTTC
. | TRBJ1-5 | TRBD1 | TRBV10-3 | CAISESTGGGYQPQHF | TGTGCCATCAGTGAGTCAACAGGGGGAGGGTATCAGCCCCAGCATTTT
. | TRBJ2-5 | . | TRBV4-1 | CASSQDSGALAAQETQYF | TGCGCCAGCAGCCAAGATTCCGGGGCTTTAGCGGCGCAAGAGACCCAGTACTTC
. | TRBJ2-7 | TRBD1 | TRBV7-9 | CASSLDWTGDRYEQYF | TGTGCCAGCAGCTTAGACTGGACAGGGGACCGCTACGAGCAGTACTTC
. | TRBJ1-1 | . | TRBV5-1 | CASSLGGQTNTEAFF | TGCGCCAGCAGCTTGGGAGGACAGACGAACACTGAAGCTTTCTTT
. | TRBJ2-5 | . | TRBV30 | CAWARHREGPGQYF | TGTGCCTGGGCCCGGCACCGAGAAGGGCCAGGTCAGTACTTC
few | TRBJ2-5 | TRBD2 | TRBV7-2 | CASRLGRGWGNQETQYF | TGTGCCAGCAGGCTTGGGAGGGGTTGGGGAAACCAAGAGACCCAGTACTTC
once | TRBJ1-1 | . | TRBV7-6 | CASSPSPSDFMNTEAFF | TGTGCCAGCAGCCCTTCGCCAAGTGACTTCATGAACACTGAAGCTTTCTTT
. | TRBJ2-1 | TRBD2 | TRBV28 | CASGRAGRARNEQFF | TGTGCCAGCGGAAGGGCCGGGAGGGCCCGGAATGAGCAGTTCTTC
. | TRBJ2-1 | TRBD2 | TRBV5-4 | CASSPSGSSRNEQFF | TGTGCCAGCAGCCCAAGCGGGAGCTCGCGAAATGAGCAGTTCTTC